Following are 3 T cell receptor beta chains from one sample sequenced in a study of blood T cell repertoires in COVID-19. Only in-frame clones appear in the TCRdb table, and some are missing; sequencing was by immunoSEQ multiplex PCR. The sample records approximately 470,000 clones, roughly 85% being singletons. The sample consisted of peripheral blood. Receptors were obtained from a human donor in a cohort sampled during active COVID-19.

The CDR3 here is CASRPTGVLYNEQFF. The DNA for the CDR3 is TGTGCCAGCAGGCCGACAGGGGTCTTGTACAATGAGCAGTTCTTC. The chain combines TRBV28 with TRBJ2-1; 8 bases match TRBD1. CDR1 MDHEN and CDR2 SYDVKM come from the germline V gene. The CDR3 runs 15 residues. Germline trimming cut 6 bases from V and 4 bases from J; bases unmatched to any gene: 8.

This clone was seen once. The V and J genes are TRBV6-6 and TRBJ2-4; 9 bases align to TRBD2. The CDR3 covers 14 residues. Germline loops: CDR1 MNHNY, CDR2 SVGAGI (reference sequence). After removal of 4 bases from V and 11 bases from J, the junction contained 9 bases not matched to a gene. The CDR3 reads CASSSPREGTVQYF. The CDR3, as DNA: TGTGCCAGCAGTTCCCCGCGGGAGGGGACAGTTCAGTACTTC.

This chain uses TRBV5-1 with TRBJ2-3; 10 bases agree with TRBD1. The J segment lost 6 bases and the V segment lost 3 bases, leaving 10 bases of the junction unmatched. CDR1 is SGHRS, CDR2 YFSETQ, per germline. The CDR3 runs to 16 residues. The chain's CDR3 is CASSSNRDRGSDTQYF. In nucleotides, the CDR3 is TGCGCCAGCAGCTCGAACCGGGACAGGGGCTCCGATACGCAGTATTTT.